These T cell receptor beta chains were read from a single sample in a study of regulatory T cells in long-lasting Graves disease. Each CDR3 protein gets one entry after TCRdb re-called the multiplex PCR reads with MiXCR. The data show a few hundred thousand distinct CDR3 sequences, around a fifth seen once. The sequenced sample was peripheral blood mononuclear cells (PBMCs), obtained when the disease was refractory, from a patient treated with antithyroid drugs. These receptors were obtained from a female donor with Graves disease. Each CDR3 is given with its conserved first and last residue. A D gene is named only where the DNA matches it firmly. Clone size is stated in some rows and not others, as once, few, many or a class when expanded.

V gene: TRBV6-1
J gene: TRBJ2-7
clone size: few
D gene: NA
CDR3 protein: CASSTGHPTWYEQYF
CDR3 DNA: TGTGCCAGCAGTACCGGACACCCGACCTGGTACGAGCAGTACTTC

V gene: TRBV2
J gene: TRBJ1-5
clone size: many
D gene: NA
CDR3 protein: CASSYRDSNQPQHF
CDR3 DNA: TGTGCCAGCAGTTACCGGGACAGCAATCAGCCCCAGCATTTT

V gene: TRBV25-1
J gene: TRBJ2-2
clone size: many
D gene: TRBD2
CDR3 protein: CASSEGTSGSIGTGELFF
CDR3 DNA: TGTGCCAGCAGTGAAGGGACTAGCGGGAGCATTGGCACCGGGGAGCTGTTTTTT

V gene: TRBV6-1
J gene: TRBJ1-5
clone size: many
D gene: NA
CDR3 protein: CASGDVSNQPQHF
CDR3 DNA: TGTGCCAGCGGGGACGTTAGCAATCAGCCCCAGCATTTT

V gene: TRBV11-2
J gene: TRBJ1-1
clone size: many
D gene: NA
CDR3 protein: CASSLVGVLNTEAFF
CDR3 DNA: TGTGCCAGCAGCTTAGTGGGGGTCCTAAACACTGAAGCTTTCTTT

V gene: TRBV9
J gene: TRBJ1-1
clone size: NA
D gene: NA
CDR3 protein: CASSARRADSALTEAFF
CDR3 DNA: TGTGCCAGCAGCGCCCGAAGAGCGGACAGCGCCTTAACTGAAGCTTTCTTT

V gene: TRBV12-3/TRBV12-4
J gene: TRBJ1-5
clone size: many
D gene: NA
CDR3 protein: CASSLALGGQPQHF
CDR3 DNA: TGTGCCAGCAGTTTAGCGCTTGGAGGTCAGCCCCAGCATTTT

V gene: TRBV7-8
J gene: TRBJ2-5
clone size: many
D gene: TRBD1
CDR3 protein: CASSPRPRQGGETQYF
CDR3 DNA: TGTGCCAGCAGCCCCAGACCGCGACAGGGTGGAGAGACCCAGTACTTC

V gene: TRBV11-1
J gene: TRBJ2-3
clone size: NA
D gene: TRBD1
CDR3 protein: CASSFSGTGWTDTQYF
CDR3 DNA: TGTGCCAGCAGCTTCTCCGGGACAGGTTGGACAGATACGCAGTATTTT

V gene: TRBV7-9
J gene: TRBJ1-4
clone size: few
D gene: TRBD1
CDR3 protein: CASSPGGRASEKLFF
CDR3 DNA: TGTGCCAGCAGCCCAGGGGGGAGGGCATCGGAAAAACTGTTTTTT